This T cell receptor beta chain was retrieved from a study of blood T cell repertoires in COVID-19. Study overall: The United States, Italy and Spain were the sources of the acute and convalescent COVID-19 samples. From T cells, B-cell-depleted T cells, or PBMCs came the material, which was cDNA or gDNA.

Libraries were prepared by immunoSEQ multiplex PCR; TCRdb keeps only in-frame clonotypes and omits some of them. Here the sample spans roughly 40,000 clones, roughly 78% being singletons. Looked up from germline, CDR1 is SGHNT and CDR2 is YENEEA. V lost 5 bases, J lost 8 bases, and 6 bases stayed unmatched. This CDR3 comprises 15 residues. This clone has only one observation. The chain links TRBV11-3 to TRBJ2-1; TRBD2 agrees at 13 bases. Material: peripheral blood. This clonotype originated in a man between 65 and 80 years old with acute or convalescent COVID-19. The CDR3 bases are TGTGCCAGCAGCAAGGGACTAGCGGGATACTATGAGCAGTTCTTC. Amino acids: CASSKGLAGYYEQFF.